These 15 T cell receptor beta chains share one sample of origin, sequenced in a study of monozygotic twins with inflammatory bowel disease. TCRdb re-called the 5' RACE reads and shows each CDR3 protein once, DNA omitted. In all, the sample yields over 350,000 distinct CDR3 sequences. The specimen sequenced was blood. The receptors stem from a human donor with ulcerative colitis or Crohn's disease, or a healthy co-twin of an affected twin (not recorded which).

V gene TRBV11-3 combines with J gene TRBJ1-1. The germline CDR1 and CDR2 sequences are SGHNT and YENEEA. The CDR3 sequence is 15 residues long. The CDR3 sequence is CASSPPGLADTEAFF.

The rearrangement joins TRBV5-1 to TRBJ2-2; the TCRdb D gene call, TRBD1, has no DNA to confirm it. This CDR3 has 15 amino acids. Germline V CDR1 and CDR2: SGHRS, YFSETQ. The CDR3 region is CASSFPGGETGELFF. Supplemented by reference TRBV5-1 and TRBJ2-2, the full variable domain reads KAGVTQTPRYLIKTRGQQVTLSCSPISGHRSVSWYQQTPGQGLQFLFEYFSETQRNKGNFPGRFSGRQFSNSRSEMNVSTLELGDSALYLCASSFPGGETGELFFGEGSRLTVL.

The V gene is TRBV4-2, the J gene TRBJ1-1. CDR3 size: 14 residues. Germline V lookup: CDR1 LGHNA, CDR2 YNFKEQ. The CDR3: CASSQPIADTEAFF.

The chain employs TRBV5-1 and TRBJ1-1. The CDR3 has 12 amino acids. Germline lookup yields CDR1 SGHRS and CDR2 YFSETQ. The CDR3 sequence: CASSLDATEAFF.

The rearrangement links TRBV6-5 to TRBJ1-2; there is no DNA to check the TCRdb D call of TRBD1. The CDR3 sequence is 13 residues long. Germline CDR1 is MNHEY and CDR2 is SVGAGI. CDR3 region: CASSRNRGYGYTF.

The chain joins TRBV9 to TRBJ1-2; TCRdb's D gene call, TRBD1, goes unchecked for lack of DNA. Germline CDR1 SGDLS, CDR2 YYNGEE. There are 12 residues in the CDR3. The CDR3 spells CASSAGTLSYTF.

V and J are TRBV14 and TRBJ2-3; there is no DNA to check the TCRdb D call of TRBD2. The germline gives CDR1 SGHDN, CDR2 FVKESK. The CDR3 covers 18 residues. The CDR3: CASSQDRLAGGRGDTQYF.

The CDR3 loop reads CASKTLGGGQQETQYF. V and J are TRBV27 and TRBJ2-5; TCRdb returns TRBD2, unconfirmable since there is no DNA. This CDR3 comprises 16 residues. Germline V gene data show CDR1 as MNHEY and CDR2 as SMNVEV (reference sequence).

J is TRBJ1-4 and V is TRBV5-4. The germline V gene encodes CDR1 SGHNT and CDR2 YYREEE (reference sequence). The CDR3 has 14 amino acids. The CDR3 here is CASSLRLTNEKLFF.

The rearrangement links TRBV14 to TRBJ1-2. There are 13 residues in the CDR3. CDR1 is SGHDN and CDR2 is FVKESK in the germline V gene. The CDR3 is CASSQDFLYGYTF. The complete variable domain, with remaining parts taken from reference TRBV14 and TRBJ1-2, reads EAGVTQFPSHSVIEKGQTVTLRCDPISGHDNLYWYRRVMGKEIKFLLHFVKESKQDESGMPNNRFLAERTGGTYSTLKVQPAELEDSGVYFCASSQDFLYGYTFGSGTRLTVV.

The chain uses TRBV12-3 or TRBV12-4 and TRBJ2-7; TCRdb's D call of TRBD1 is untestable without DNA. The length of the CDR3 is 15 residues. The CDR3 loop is CASSLGGTGWREQYF.

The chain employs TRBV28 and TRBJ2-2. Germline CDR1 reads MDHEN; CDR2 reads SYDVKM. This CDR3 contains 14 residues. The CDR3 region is CASSLGKNTGELFF.

The CDR3: CASSYSRTSGSDNEQFF. The chain joins TRBV6-5 to TRBJ2-1; TCRdb indicates TRBD2, and absent DNA this call remains unverified. CDR3 size: 17 residues. Germline CDR1 MNHEY, CDR2 SVGAGI.

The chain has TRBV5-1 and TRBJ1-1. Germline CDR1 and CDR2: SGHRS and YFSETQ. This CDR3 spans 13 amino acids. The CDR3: CASSSDKNTEAFF.

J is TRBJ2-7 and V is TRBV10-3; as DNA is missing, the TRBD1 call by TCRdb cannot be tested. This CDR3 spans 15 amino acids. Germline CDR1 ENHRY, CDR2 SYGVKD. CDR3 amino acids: CAISEGQGGPYEQYF.